This TCR beta chain was found in a study of blood T cell repertoires in COVID-19. Study-level background: The analysed material was cDNA or gDNA that came from T cells, B-cell-depleted T cells, or PBMCs.

V lost 1 base and J lost 2, with 14 bases in between. This CDR3 comprises 16 residues. CDR1 and CDR2 from the germline V gene are SGDLS and YYNGEE. Only in-frame clones appear in the TCRdb table, and some are missing; sequencing was by immunoSEQ multiplex PCR. The table has around 170,000 clones, under 90% seen once. J is TRBJ2-3 and V is TRBV9; tentative D call: TRBD2 (5 bases). The sample taken for sequencing was peripheral blood. The clonotype originates from a man aged 30 to 39 with active or convalescent COVID-19. The CDR3 spells CASSVSPSSSTDTQYF. CDR3 bases: TGTGCCAGCAGCGTAAGTCCTAGCAGCTCCACAGATACGCAGTATTTT.